Given below is one T cell receptor (beta chain) in context. Its antigen is as yet unknown. PCR employed 60 Vbeta and 13 Jbeta primers. Profiling relied on immunoSEQ multiplex PCR, and the TCRdb table lists in-frame clones only, not all of them. The profile shows about 82,000 clones, over 75% of them singletons. The data derive from a study of cytomegalovirus exposure and HLA in healthy donors. Study results and limitations: Productive status was seen about 87% or about 30% of the time for most TCR beta V segments in an earlier analysis. In a later analysis, most CMV-associated TCR beta chains appeared HLA-restricted.

The CDR3 has 15 amino acids. Per germline, CDR1 KGHSH and CDR2 LQKENI. J was trimmed by 6 bases and V by 3 bases; bases with no gene match: 9. Sequencing was performed on PBMCs. V is TRBV18 and J is TRBJ2-3; TRBD1 agrees at 7 bases. The sequence derives from a man aged 50 or older in good health and CMV-seronegative. CDR3 coding DNA: TGTGCCAGCTCACCCGACAGGGCGGTTCGGGATACGCAGTATTTT. Protein: CASSPDRAVRDTQYF.